These T cell receptor beta chains were read from a single sample in a study of beta chain features in type 1 diabetes. The data were produced by immunoSEQ multiplex PCR, yet TCRdb's version contains in-frame clones alone and is incomplete. The table shows fewer than 650,000 clones, with about 16% occurring only once. The sequenced sample was naive CD4+ T cells from blood. Receptors originate from a man aged 18 to 30 in good health. The CDR3 runs from the conserved cysteine through the conserved F or W. D genes are given only for firm matches. The size entry is marked missing in some rows and otherwise reads once, few, many or a size class.

CDR3nt	CDR3aa	d_gene	len	abundance	v_gene	j_gene
TGTGCCAGCAGCCCGACAGGAGGTAGCAATCAGCCCCAGCATTTT	CASSPTGGSNQPQHF	NA	15	NA	TRBV7-9	TRBJ1-5
TGTGCCAGCAGCGTGGTTGATAGCGCGAATGAGCAGTTCTTC	CASSVVDSANEQFF	NA	14	few	TRBV9	TRBJ2-1
TGTGCCAGCAGCCAAGGTGTCGGGTACACCGGGGAGCTGTTTTTT	CASSQGVGYTGELFF	NA	15	NA	TRBV4-2	TRBJ2-2
TGTGCCAGCAGCTTGAGGTCTCGAGCGGGAGGAACAGATACGCAGTATTTT	CASSLRSRAGGTDTQYF	TRBD2	17	few	TRBV7-2	TRBJ2-3
TGTGCCAGCCGCCGGCTAGCGGGGAGCAATGAGCAGTTCTTC	CASRRLAGSNEQFF	TRBD2	14	few	TRBV13	TRBJ2-1
TGTGCCAGCATGAGGGAGGCACCCTACGAGCAGTACTTC	CASMREAPYEQYF	NA	13	few	TRBV28	TRBJ2-7
TGTGCCAGCAGCGTAGGGACAGCGAACACTGAAGCTTTCTTT	CASSVGTANTEAFF	NA	14	NA	TRBV9	TRBJ1-1
TGTGCCAGCAGCTCCGGGGGCGGACAGGGCTGGGAGACCCAGTACTTC	CASSSGGGQGWETQYF	TRBD1	16	few	TRBV11-1	TRBJ2-5
TGCGCCAGCAGCCGCGGATCGACAGGGGATGGCTACACCTTC	CASSRGSTGDGYTF	TRBD1	14	NA	TRBV4-3	TRBJ1-2
TGTGCCAGCGGGGGAATCGATAGGGAGCTGTTTTTT	CASGGIDRELFF	NA	12	NA	TRBV5-4	TRBJ2-2
TGTGCCAGCAGTTACGTCAGGGGGCAGACTGAAGCTTTCTTT	CASSYVRGQTEAFF	TRBD1	14	NA	TRBV6-5	TRBJ1-1
TGTGCCAGCAGTGTAAGGGGCAATCAGCCCCAGCATTTT	CASSVRGNQPQHF	NA	13	few	TRBV2	TRBJ1-5
TGTGCCAGCAGCACTGGACAGCGGTTAGCCTACGAGCAGTACTTC	CASSTGQRLAYEQYF	NA	15	few	TRBV7-2	TRBJ2-7
TGTGCCAGCAGCCTGGCCCGCAATGAAAAACTGTTTTTT	CASSLARNEKLFF	NA	13	NA	TRBV5-4	TRBJ1-4
TGTGCCATCAGAAAGAGAGACAGGGTAGCCACCGGGGAGCTGTTTTTT	CAIRKRDRVATGELFF	TRBD1	16	NA	TRBV10-3	TRBJ2-2
TGTGCCAGCCTGGACGGGGAGCTGTTTTTT	CASLDGELFF	NA	10	few	TRBV6-1	TRBJ2-2
TGCAGCGTTGCAGGGGGCGAAGTCGGAGCTTTCTTT	CSVAGGEVGAFF	TRBD1	12	NA	TRBV29-1	TRBJ1-1
TGCGCCAGCAGCCAAGGACGCCTTGGCAGGGAAGACAAAAACATTCAGTACTTC	CASSQGRLGREDKNIQYF	NA	18	few	TRBV4-3	TRBJ2-4
TGTGCCAGCACCCCCTTAGGGACAGGGGACACCGGGGAGCTGTTTTTT	CASTPLGTGDTGELFF	TRBD1	16	NA	TRBV25-1	TRBJ2-2
TGTGCCAGTAGTATGGTCTCGACAGGGGTATACGGCTACACCTTC	CASSMVSTGVYGYTF	TRBD1	15	NA	TRBV19	TRBJ1-2
TGTGCCAGCAGTTACTCGAAAGGAAGGGGACAAGAGACCCAGTACTTC	CASSYSKGRGQETQYF	NA	16	NA	TRBV6-5	TRBJ2-5
TGTGCCACCAAACAGGGTATCCTTGGCTACACCTTC	CATKQGILGYTF	NA	12	few	TRBV15	TRBJ1-2
TGTGCCAGCAGCGTATATGACAGGGGGCGAGGCTATGGCTACACCTTC	CASSVYDRGRGYGYTF	TRBD1	16	few	TRBV9	TRBJ1-2
TGTGCCAGCAGTTTAGACGGACAGGGACGGACCGGGGAGCTGTTTTTT	CASSLDGQGRTGELFF	TRBD1	16	few	TRBV27	TRBJ2-2
TGCGCCAGCAGCCAAGAAAAAGGGCAGGGTTCCTCCGGCGGCTATGGCTACACCTTC	CASSQEKGQGSSGGYGYTF	NA	19	NA	TRBV4-3	TRBJ1-2
TGTGCCAGCAGCTTAGCTTGGGATAACAGCAATCAGCCCCAGCATTTT	CASSLAWDNSNQPQHF	NA	16	few	TRBV7-9	TRBJ1-5
TGTGCCAGCAGCTCCTGGGCGGCTTCTAATGAAAAACTGTTTTTT	CASSSWAASNEKLFF	NA	15	few	TRBV7-9	TRBJ1-4
TGTGCCTGGAGTTCAAGCTATCAGCCCCAGCATTTT	CAWSSSYQPQHF	NA	12	NA	TRBV30	TRBJ1-5
TGTGCCAGCAGCAACGACAGCGTCAATCAGCCCCAGCATTTT	CASSNDSVNQPQHF	NA	14	few	TRBV7-9	TRBJ1-5
TGTGCCAGCAGCCGGGGACATACCTACGAGCAGTACTTC	CASSRGHTYEQYF	NA	13	NA	TRBV6-5	TRBJ2-7
TGTGCCAGCAGCGAGGGACTAGCGGACCTTATCGAGCAGTACTTC	CASSEGLADLIEQYF	TRBD2	15	NA	TRBV9	TRBJ2-7
TGTGCTAGTGGTTTGGTACGAGGACAGGCTTTGGGGTATGGCTACACCTTC	CASGLVRGQALGYGYTF	TRBD1	17	NA	TRBV12-5	TRBJ1-2
TGTGCCAGCATTCTCGGTCAGGGTCTGGGTGAGCAGTTCTTC	CASILGQGLGEQFF	NA	14	NA	TRBV6-5	TRBJ2-1
TGTGCCATCAGGAAAGAGCGGGGGGGCGGCGAGACCCAGTACTTC	CAIRKERGGGETQYF	TRBD2	15	NA	TRBV10-3	TRBJ2-5
TGTGCCAGCAGTTTAGGCGTGGGGGTAAATGGGGAGACCCAGTACTTC	CASSLGVGVNGETQYF	NA	16	few	TRBV27	TRBJ2-5
TGCGCCAGCAGATCAACCGGGACAGGGAGTAATCAGCCCCAGCATTTT	CASRSTGTGSNQPQHF	TRBD1	16	NA	TRBV4-1	TRBJ1-5
TGCGCCAGCAGCCCGGGACACGCGAACACTGAAGCTTTCTTT	CASSPGHANTEAFF	NA	14	NA	TRBV5-1	TRBJ1-1
TGTGCCAGCAGTTTAGCTAGTGCGGGAGGGGACGAGCAGTACTTC	CASSLASAGGDEQYF	TRBD2	15	NA	TRBV28	TRBJ2-7
TGTGCCCGCCTAAATATCGCGGAGTACTTC	CARLNIAEYF	NA	10	NA	TRBV30	TRBJ2-7